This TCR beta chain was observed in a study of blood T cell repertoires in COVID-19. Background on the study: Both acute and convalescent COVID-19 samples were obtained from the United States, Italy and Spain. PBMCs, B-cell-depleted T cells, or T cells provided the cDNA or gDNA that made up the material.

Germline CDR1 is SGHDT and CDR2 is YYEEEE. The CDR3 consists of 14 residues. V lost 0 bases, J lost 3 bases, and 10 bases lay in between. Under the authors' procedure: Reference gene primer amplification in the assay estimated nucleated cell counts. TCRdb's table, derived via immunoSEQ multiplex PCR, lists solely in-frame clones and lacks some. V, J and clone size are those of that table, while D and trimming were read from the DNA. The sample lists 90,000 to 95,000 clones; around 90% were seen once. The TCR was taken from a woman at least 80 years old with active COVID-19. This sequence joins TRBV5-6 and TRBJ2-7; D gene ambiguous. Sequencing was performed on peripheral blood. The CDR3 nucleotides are TGTGCCAGCAGCTTGGTAGCAGTAGACTACGAGCAGTACTTC. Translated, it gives CASSLVAVDYEQYF.